This passage covers 8 T cell receptor beta chains from one sample sequenced in a study of blood T cell repertoires in COVID-19. Sequenced by immunoSEQ multiplex PCR; TCRdb stores in-frame clones only, minus some. This sample has about 110,000 clones, with 70% to 85% found just once. What was sequenced was peripheral blood. Receptors were obtained from a woman between 40 and 55 years old with acute or convalescent COVID-19.

This chain connects TRBV7-9 to TRBJ2-3; 7 positions agree with TRBD1. CDR1 is SEHNR, CDR2 FQNEAQ, per germline (reference sequence). This CDR3 spans 15 amino acids. V lost 4 bases to trimming and J lost 6 bases; unmatched junction nucleotides: 10. The DNA of the CDR3 is TGTGCCAGCAGCTCAGGTGACAGGGCAACGGATACGCAGTATTTT. It encodes CASSSGDRATDTQYF.

This chain uses TRBV6-6 with TRBJ2-7, with D maybe TRBD1 (5 bases). V was pared by 5 bases and J by 3 bases, with 11 bases between. The CDR3 has 13 amino acids. From germline, CDR1 is MNHNY and CDR2 SVGAGI (reference sequence). CDR3 sequence: CASSDPDSYEQYF. CDR3 nucleotides: TGTGCCAGCAGTGACCCCGACAGCTACGAGCAGTACTTC.

The chain is built from TRBV5-1 and TRBJ2-2; 7 bases fit TRBD1. Per germline, CDR1 SGHRS and CDR2 YFSETQ. This CDR3 has 14 residues. With V trimmed by 4 bases and J by 6 bases, 6 bases remained unmatched. CDR3 residues: CASSTGTAPGELFF. CDR3 coding DNA: TGCGCCAGCAGCACAGGGACAGCTCCCGGGGAGCTGTTTTTT.

This clone was detected only once. The chain uses TRBV10-3 and TRBJ1-4; 7 nucleotides align to TRBD1. CDR3 length equals 15 residues. The germline V gene encodes CDR1 ENHRY and CDR2 SYGVKD. Trimming removed 6 bases from V and 1 base from J; junction bases left unmatched: 5. This CDR3 reads CAIRDGTVTNEKLFF. The DNA of the CDR3 is TGTGCCATCAGAGACGGGACAGTAACTAATGAAAAACTGTTTTTT.

This chain joins TRBV7-9 and TRBJ2-7; 8 bases align to TRBD2. V trimming: 3 bases; J trimming: 2 bases; junction bases outside the gene matches: 3. This CDR3 region has 14 residues. Germline-derived CDR1 and CDR2 are SEHNR and FQNEAQ (reference sequence). The CDR3 bases are TGTGCCAGCAGCTTCTCCGGGGGGGCCTACGAGCAGTACTTC. Residues: CASSFSGGAYEQYF.

This clone was found a few times. This rearrangement joins TRBV6-1 to TRBJ1-5; tentatively, D is TRBD1 (6 bases). V was shortened by 2 bases and J by 0 bases, with 14 bases between the two germline ends. The V gene's germline CDR1 is MNHNS and CDR2 SASEGT. This CDR3 comprises 17 residues. The CDR3 DNA is TGTGCCAGCAGTGAACAGGGGTCAACCCTTAGCAATCAGCCCCAGCATTTT. It is translated as CASSEQGSTLSNQPQHF.

The J gene is TRBJ2-1, the V gene TRBV10-3; D possibly corresponds to TRBD1 (6 bases). This CDR3 contains 15 residues. With 0 bases removed from V and 3 bases from J, the gap between germline ends came to 9 bases. CDR1 ENHRY and CDR2 SYGVKD come from the germline V gene. CDR3 sequence (DNA): TGTGCCATCAGTGAGTCAGGGGGAGACTACAATGAGCAGTTCTTC. This sequence encodes CAISESGGDYNEQFF.

The chain employs TRBV7-2 and TRBJ1-5; a weak D match, TRBD1 (5 bases). V gave up 5 bases and J gave up 6 bases, with 20 bases separating them. Germline V gives CDR1 SGHTA, CDR2 FQGNSA. The CDR3 covers 16 residues. CDR3 sequence (DNA): TGTGCCAGCAGCCCTAGTGGGGGGTGGGTGAGTCAGCCCCAGCATTTT. Its translation is CASSPSGGWVSQPQHF.